This TCR beta chain was retrieved from a study of blood T cell repertoires in COVID-19. Sequenced by immunoSEQ multiplex PCR; TCRdb stores in-frame clones only, minus some. The sample has more than 120,000 clones, 84% seen once. Trimming took off 4 bases at V and 0 bases at J, with 19 bases between the two ends. Germline loops: CDR1 SGHDN, CDR2 FVKESK. This CDR3 contains 18 residues. The chain recombines TRBV14 with TRBJ1-3, with D uncertain. The material sequenced was PBMCs or T cells enriched from blood (not recorded which). This TCR derives from a man aged 50 to 59 in a cohort exposed to, infected with or recovered from COVID-19 (not recorded which). This CDR3 is CASSRKTRETYSGNTIYF. The DNA of the CDR3 is TGTGCCAGCAGCCGGAAAACCCGGGAGACGTACTCTGGAAACACCATATATTTT.